The rows below give T cell receptor beta chains drawn from one sample of a study of patients and donors after allogeneic stem cell transplantation. TCRdb re-derived calls from the RT-PCR reads in MiXCR, one entry per CDR3 protein. In the table there are about 410,000 distinct CDR3 sequences, approximately 16% of which are singletons. Sequencing used blood, either unsorted or a sorted T cell fraction (not recorded which). All receptors come from a human donor who was either an allogeneic HSCT recipient or a stem cell or donor lymphocyte infusion donor (not recorded which). It is not recorded whose cells these are; they may come from a transplant donor. CDR3s include the opening cysteine and the closing phenylalanine or tryptophan. Fields, in order: V gene, clone size, J gene, D gene, CDR3 protein, CDR3 DNA. The D gene is left open where the match is weak. For some rows the clone size is stated as once, few or many, or as a class when expanded; others skip it.

V gene: TRBV24-1
clone size: -
J gene: TRBJ1-5
D gene: -
CDR3 protein: CATSRDGYQPQHF
CDR3 DNA: TGTGCCACCAGTCGGGACGGATATCAGCCCCAGCATTTT

V gene: TRBV4-3
clone size: -
J gene: TRBJ2-1
D gene: -
CDR3 protein: CASSAHDGFNEQFF
CDR3 DNA: TGCGCCAGCAGCGCGCACGACGGCTTCAATGAGCAGTTCTTC

V gene: TRBV10-3
clone size: -
J gene: TRBJ2-5
D gene: -
CDR3 protein: CAISEGAQETQYF
CDR3 DNA: TGTGCCATCAGTGAGGGGGCCCAAGAGACCCAGTACTTC

V gene: TRBV13
clone size: -
J gene: TRBJ2-7
D gene: -
CDR3 protein: CASSLRGGQSGSYEQYF
CDR3 DNA: TGTGCCAGCAGCTTACGCGGGGGACAGAGCGGATCCTACGAGCAGTACTTC

V gene: TRBV11-2
clone size: -
J gene: TRBJ1-5
D gene: -
CDR3 protein: CASSLSGGTGGNQPQHF
CDR3 DNA: TGTGCCAGCAGCCTGAGCGGGGGGACCGGGGGCAATCAGCCCCAGCATTTT

V gene: TRBV15
clone size: once
J gene: TRBJ2-5
D gene: TRBD2
CDR3 protein: CATSWASGAQETQYF
CDR3 DNA: TGTGCCACCAGCTGGGCTAGCGGTGCACAAGAGACCCAGTACTTC

V gene: TRBV2
clone size: few
J gene: TRBJ2-5
D gene: TRBD1
CDR3 protein: CASNPTGTETQYF
CDR3 DNA: TGTGCCAGCAATCCGACAGGGACGGAGACCCAGTACTTC

V gene: TRBV7-9
clone size: -
J gene: TRBJ1-3
D gene: -
CDR3 protein: CASSFIRQGNTIYF
CDR3 DNA: TGTGCCAGCAGCTTTATTCGACAGGGAAACACCATATATTTT

V gene: TRBV6-1
clone size: many
J gene: TRBJ2-3
D gene: TRBD2
CDR3 protein: CASRNAGGWAYTQYF
CDR3 DNA: TGTGCCAGCAGAAACGCGGGAGGGTGGGCATATACGCAGTATTTT

V gene: TRBV20-1
clone size: few
J gene: TRBJ2-3
D gene: TRBD2
CDR3 protein: CSATPQRGRTDTQYF
CDR3 DNA: TGCAGTGCTACCCCCCAGCGGGGACGCACAGATACGCAGTATTTT

V gene: TRBV4-1
clone size: few
J gene: TRBJ2-5
D gene: TRBD1
CDR3 protein: CASSQETGGRETQYF
CDR3 DNA: TGCGCCAGCAGCCAAGAGACAGGGGGGAGGGAGACCCAGTACTTC

V gene: TRBV5-1
clone size: -
J gene: TRBJ1-5
D gene: -
CDR3 protein: CASSLGQVNQPQHF
CDR3 DNA: TGCGCCAGCAGCTTGGGACAGGTCAATCAGCCCCAGCATTTT

V gene: TRBV12-3/TRBV12-4
clone size: few
J gene: TRBJ2-4
D gene: -
CDR3 protein: CASSLQGRAIQYF
CDR3 DNA: TGTGCCAGCAGCTTACAGGGGAGGGCCATTCAGTACTTC

V gene: TRBV5-1
clone size: -
J gene: TRBJ1-2
D gene: -
CDR3 protein: CASSFEGVPGYTF
CDR3 DNA: TGCGCCAGCAGCTTCGAGGGGGTCCCTGGCTACACCTTC

V gene: TRBV5-5
clone size: -
J gene: TRBJ1-1
D gene: -
CDR3 protein: CASSQGRRYITEAFF
CDR3 DNA: TGTGCCAGCAGCCAGGGCAGGAGATATATCACTGAAGCTTTCTTT

V gene: TRBV4-2
clone size: -
J gene: TRBJ2-7
D gene: -
CDR3 protein: CASSQAWGVTISEQYF
CDR3 DNA: TGTGCCAGCAGCCAAGCGTGGGGGGTCACTATCTCCGAGCAGTACTTC

V gene: TRBV12-3/TRBV12-4
clone size: -
J gene: TRBJ2-7
D gene: -
CDR3 protein: CASSFGAGGYYEQYF
CDR3 DNA: TGTGCCAGCAGTTTCGGGGCGGGCGGCTACTACGAGCAGTACTTC

V gene: TRBV6-4
clone size: many
J gene: TRBJ2-1
D gene: TRBD1
CDR3 protein: CASSPQGNEQFF
CDR3 DNA: TGTGCCAGCAGCCCACAGGGGAATGAGCAGTTCTTC

V gene: TRBV29-1
clone size: -
J gene: TRBJ2-7
D gene: -
CDR3 protein: CSVRGQGLVEQYF
CDR3 DNA: TGCAGCGTTAGAGGGCAGGGGTTGGTCGAGCAGTACTTC

V gene: TRBV4-1
clone size: few
J gene: TRBJ2-3
D gene: -
CDR3 protein: CASSHLGGLTDTQYF
CDR3 DNA: TGCGCCAGCAGCCATTTGGGGGGTCTCACAGATACGCAGTATTTT

V gene: TRBV7-3
clone size: once
J gene: TRBJ2-1
D gene: -
CDR3 protein: CASSPGGAPWEQFF
CDR3 DNA: TGTGCCAGCAGCCCAGGGGGGGCTCCCTGGGAGCAGTTCTTC

V gene: TRBV6-5
clone size: few
J gene: TRBJ2-1
D gene: -
CDR3 protein: CASSSPRGRNNEQFF
CDR3 DNA: TGTGCCAGCAGTTCCCCAAGGGGGAGGAACAATGAGCAGTTCTTC

V gene: TRBV20-1
clone size: -
J gene: TRBJ1-4
D gene: -
CDR3 protein: CSARRQSEKLFF
CDR3 DNA: TGCAGTGCTCGGCGACAGTCTGAAAAACTGTTTTTT